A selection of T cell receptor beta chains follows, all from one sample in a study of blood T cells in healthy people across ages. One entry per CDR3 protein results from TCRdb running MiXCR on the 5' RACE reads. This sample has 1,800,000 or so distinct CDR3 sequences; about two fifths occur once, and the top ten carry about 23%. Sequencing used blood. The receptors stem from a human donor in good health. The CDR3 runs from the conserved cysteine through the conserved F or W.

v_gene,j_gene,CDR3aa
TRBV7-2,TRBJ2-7,CASSQGLRQYF
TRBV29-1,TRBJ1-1,CSVEGGQTEAFF
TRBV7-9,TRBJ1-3,CASSWRGFSGNTIYF
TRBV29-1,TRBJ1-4,CSVESPAGELFF
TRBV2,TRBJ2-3,CASAIGGDTQYF
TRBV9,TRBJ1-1,CASSESQDAYTEAFF
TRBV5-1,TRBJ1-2,CASRDPGQGSHNYGYTF
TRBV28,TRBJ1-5,CASSLTQGRGNQPQHF
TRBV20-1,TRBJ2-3,CSPYRGTQYF
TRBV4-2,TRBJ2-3,CASSQDLVSGTGTNTQYF
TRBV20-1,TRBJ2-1,CSARVGTGQLSYNEQFF
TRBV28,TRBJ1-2,CASSLKDRRYGYTF
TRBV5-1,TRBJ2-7,CASSFGPTGTGSGEQYF
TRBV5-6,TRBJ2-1,CASSLGPGLAANNEQFF
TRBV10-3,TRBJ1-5,CAISDARSSNQPQHF
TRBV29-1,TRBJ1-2,CSVATGANYGYTF
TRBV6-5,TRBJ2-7,CASTSFEGGSYEQYF
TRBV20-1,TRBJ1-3,CSARDLGVGNTIYF
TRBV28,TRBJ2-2,CASSLLGGSGTGELFF
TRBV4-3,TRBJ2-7,CASSQGLQYREQYF
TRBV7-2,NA,CASSSGSGPSYEQYF
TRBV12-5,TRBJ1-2,CASGPSPADTRYGNGYTF
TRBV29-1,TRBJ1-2,CSVEVGTNYGYTF
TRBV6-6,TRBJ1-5,CAGSYAQGLSNQPQHF
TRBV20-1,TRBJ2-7,CSAGRRTGGDEQYF
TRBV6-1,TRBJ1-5,CASTRDGDQPQHF
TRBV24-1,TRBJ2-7,CATSDPGQGTREQYF
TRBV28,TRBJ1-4,CASSSPTNEKLFF
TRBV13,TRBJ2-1,CASSFEGESQNEQFF
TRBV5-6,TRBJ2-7,CASSLQGGAYEQYF
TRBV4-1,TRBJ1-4,CASSQGGGLNEKLFF
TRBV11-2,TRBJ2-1,CASSQRTGTITYNEQFF
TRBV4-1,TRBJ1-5,CASSLEGPHSNQPQHF
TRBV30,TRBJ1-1,CAWRRGVEGTEAFF
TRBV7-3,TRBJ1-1,CASSPSGGNTEAFF
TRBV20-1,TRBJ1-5,CSASTGQWDNQPQHF
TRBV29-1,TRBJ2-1,CSGGLAGINNEQFF
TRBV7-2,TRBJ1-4,CASSSSTGPEKLFF
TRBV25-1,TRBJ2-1,CASSGLARGVKQFF
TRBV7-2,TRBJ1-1,CASSLPSTGQGTTEAFF
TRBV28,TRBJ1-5,CASSPHLRQGNQPQHF
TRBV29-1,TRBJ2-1,CSVDRSSRTSYNEQFF
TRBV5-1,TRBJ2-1,CASNLAGGHVYEQFF
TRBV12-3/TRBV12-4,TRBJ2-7,CALGGYSYEQYF
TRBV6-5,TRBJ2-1,CASSSIQGGTVNEQFF
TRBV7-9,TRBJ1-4,CASSLGPLLGHPNEKLFF
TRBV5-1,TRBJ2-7,CASSLETGLSYEQYF
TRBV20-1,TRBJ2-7,CSAARGLADSYGQYF
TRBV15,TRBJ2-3,CATSSHVTDTQYF
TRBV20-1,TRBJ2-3,CSAGRVTDTQYF
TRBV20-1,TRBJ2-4,CSGSGGNEQYF
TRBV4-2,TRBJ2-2,CASSPGQGRTGELFF